Listed below are T cell receptor beta chains from one sample, sequenced in a study of T cells in Graves' hyperthyroidism and ophthalmopathy. TCRdb processed the multiplex PCR reads anew with MiXCR; each CDR3 protein has one entry. The profile shows fewer than 500,000 distinct CDR3 sequences, approximately 12% of them singletons. Sequenced input: blood. These receptors all stem from a man aged 30-40 years with Graves' hyperthyroidism that later progressed to Graves' ophthalmopathy. CDR3s include the opening cysteine and the closing phenylalanine or tryptophan. D genes are given only for firm matches. For some rows the clone size is stated as once, few or many, or as a class when expanded; others skip it.

clone_size j_call d_call v_call cdr3_nt cdr3_aa
many TRBJ2-7 - TRBV6-6 TGTGCCAGCAGTTACTCGAACGGGGGCGCCTACGAGCAGTACTTC CASSYSNGGAYEQYF
- TRBJ2-7 TRBD1 TRBV5-1 TGCGCCAGCAGCTCGGGACAGGGTAGGAGCGAGCAGTACTTC CASSSGQGRSEQYF
many TRBJ2-6 - TRBV5-1 TGCGCCAGCAGCTTGGGAAGCTCTGGGGCCAACGTCCTGACTTTC CASSLGSSGANVLTF
many TRBJ1-2 - TRBV12-3/TRBV12-4 TGTGCCAGCAGCCTGGGACCAAGGCATGGCTACACCTTC CASSLGPRHGYTF
few TRBJ1-5 TRBD1 TRBV30 TGTGCCTGGGACAGGGGAGACGGGGGCAATCAGCCCCAGCATTTT CAWDRGDGGNQPQHF
few TRBJ2-3 TRBD2 TRBV12-3/TRBV12-4 TGTGCCAGCAGTTTAAGAGCGGGGGACACAGATACGCAGTATTTT CASSLRAGDTDTQYF
- TRBJ1-2 - TRBV5-6 TGTGCCAGCAGCTCCGGGTACTATGGCTACACCTTC CASSSGYYGYTF
many TRBJ2-7 TRBD2 TRBV20-1 TGCAGTGCTAGTAGCGGGGCCTACGAGCAGTACTTC CSASSGAYEQYF
- TRBJ1-2 TRBD1 TRBV28 TGTGCCAGCAGAGACGCCGGACAGGGTCTTTACTATGGCTACACCTTC CASRDAGQGLYYGYTF
few TRBJ2-1 TRBD1 TRBV7-6 TGTGCCAGCAGCTTCGACAGGGGCCCATACAATGAGCAGTTCTTC CASSFDRGPYNEQFF
many TRBJ2-5 - TRBV20-1 TGCAGTGCTAGAGATCCAGGGGGGGAGGGCCAGTACTTC CSARDPGGEGQYF
many TRBJ1-5 TRBD1 TRBV27 TGTGCCAGCAGTTTGTCCGGGACAGGAAGATGGGGGAGTAATCAGCCCCAGCATTTT CASSLSGTGRWGSNQPQHF
few TRBJ1-2 - TRBV6-6 TGTGCCAGCAGTTACTCTAATGCCGGGAGGGGTGGCTACACCTTC CASSYSNAGRGGYTF
few TRBJ2-5 TRBD2 TRBV6-1 TGTGCCAGCAGATTTACTAGCGGGGGACCAGAGACCCAGTACTTC CASRFTSGGPETQYF
- TRBJ2-1 TRBD2 TRBV7-3 TGTGCCAGCAGCCCGGGACTAGCGACCTACAAGCAGTTCTTC CASSPGLATYKQFF
many TRBJ2-7 - TRBV13 TGTGCCAGCAGCCTCCAGGGTGGGGAACTGGACTCCTACGAGCAGTACTTC CASSLQGGELDSYEQYF
many TRBJ1-2 - TRBV11-2 TGTGCCAGCAGCATTAGCCAATCCGCATACACCTTC CASSISQSAYTF
- TRBJ1-2 TRBD1 TRBV20-1 TGCAGTGCTATGACGGGACAGGGAAACTATGGCTACACCTTC CSAMTGQGNYGYTF
few TRBJ1-1 - TRBV27 TGTGCCAGCAGGCGGACATTTGGGGGGGCGTCGGAAACTGAAGCTTTCTTT CASRRTFGGASETEAFF